The 29 T cell receptor beta chains in this list originate from one sample, sequenced in a study of T cell responses to AZD1222 COVID-19 vaccine. Generated by immunoSEQ multiplex PCR, the TCRdb table keeps only in-frame clones and is missing some. The sample includes about 66,000 clones, more than 85% of them seen just once. The sequencing used peripheral blood, collected on day 0 of AZD1222 vaccination. The origin of the receptors is an adult in good health.

The V and J genes are TRBV7-9 and TRBJ1-2; maybe TRBD1 (6 bases). The V and J ends lost 1 base and 8 bases respectively, with 17 bases between them. Germline V gives CDR1 SEHNR, CDR2 FQNEAQ (reference sequence). The CDR3 has 15 amino acids. In nucleotides, the CDR3 is TGTGCCAGCAGCTTAGAGGCGGGGACACCCTTGGGCTACACCTTC. It yields the protein CASSLEAGTPLGYTF.

The chain uses TRBV19 and TRBJ1-1, with TRBD1 identical over 7 bases. The CDR3 consists of 12 residues. The germline V gene has CDR1 LNHDA and CDR2 SQIVND (reference sequence). With 4 bases clipped from V and 8 bases from J, the junction kept 4 bases outside the gene matches. CDR3 protein: CASSTRQGEAFF. DNA of the CDR3: TGTGCCAGTAGTACCAGACAGGGCGAAGCTTTCTTT.

The rearrangement joins TRBV7-9 to TRBJ2-1; D gene uncertain. This CDR3 comprises 15 residues. Germline CDR1 reads SEHNR; CDR2 reads FQNEAQ (reference sequence). The V gene lost 0 bases and the J gene lost 3 bases, with 9 bases spanning the gap. CDR3: CASSLAGKNYNEQFF. Here the CDR3 DNA reads TGTGCCAGCAGCTTAGCGGGGAAGAACTACAATGAGCAGTTCTTC.

This CDR3 reads CASRGSSGGNQPQHF. The CDR3 DNA reads as TGTGCCAGCAGGGGGTCCTCCGGTGGCAATCAGCCCCAGCATTTT. This chain links TRBV2 with TRBJ1-5, with D uncertain. The CDR3 is 15 residues long. Trimming took off 6 bases at V and 2 bases at J, with 14 bases between the two ends. CDR1 is SNHLY and CDR2 is FYNNEI in the germline V gene.

The chain is built from TRBV20-1 and TRBJ1-6; 9 bases are shared with TRBD1. V trimming: 3 bases; J trimming: 7 bases; junction bases outside the gene matches: 4. The CDR3 is made up of 14 amino acids. Germline V gene data show CDR1 as DFQATT and CDR2 as SNEGSKA (reference sequence). In DNA form, the CDR3 reads TGCAGTGCTAGTGGAGGACAGGGGAATTCACCCCTCCACTTT. Translating gives CSASGGQGNSPLHF.

On this clone itself: The sample has other DNA sequences that encode this CDR3 too. The rearrangement links TRBV12-3 or TRBV12-4 to TRBJ1-1; D gene uncertain. V lost 3 bases to trimming and J lost 2 bases, with 7 bases between them. The CDR3 consists of 13 residues. For the CDR3, the DNA is TGTGCCAGCAGTTTTTCGGGAAACACTGAAGCTTTCTTT. This gives the protein CASSFSGNTEAFF.

This chain links TRBV27 with TRBJ1-6; D uncertain. V was trimmed by 4 bases and J by 7 bases, leaving 5 bases between them. The CDR3 runs 12 residues. Germline CDR1 and CDR2: MNHEY and SMNVEV (reference sequence). The CDR3: CASSSANSPLHF. CDR3 in DNA: TGTGCCAGCAGTTCGGCCAATTCACCCCTCCACTTT.

Of note for this clone: Other DNA sequences in this sample translate to the same CDR3. This chain links TRBV11-2 with TRBJ1-1, with D maybe TRBD1 (6 bases). This CDR3 has 13 amino acids. Trimming shortened V by 5 bases and J by 4 bases, and 11 bases separated the two germline ends. Germline V gives CDR1 SGHAT, CDR2 FQNNGV. CDR3 coding DNA: TGTGCCAGCAGCCTTGAGGGGGGCACTGAAGCTTTCTTT. Its protein is CASSLEGGTEAFF.

DNA for the CDR3: TGTGCCAGCAGCGCTCGGGAGAAGGGCACAGATACGCAGTATTTT. Translation gives CASSAREKGTDTQYF. The rearrangement uses TRBV11-3 and TRBJ2-3; TRBD2 is a possible D gene (6 bases). This CDR3 is 15 amino acids long. The germline V gene has CDR1 SGHNT and CDR2 YENEEA. V was cut by 5 bases and J by 1 base, with 13 bases left in between.

The chain uses TRBV19 and TRBJ2-7; 8 bases map to TRBD1. Germline CDR1 is LNHDA and CDR2 is SQIVND (reference sequence). The CDR3 loop spans 15 amino acids. V dropped 5 bases and J dropped 0; count of bases not matched to a gene: 6. CDR3 nucleotides: TGTGCCAGTAGTGGCCGACAGGGGCGCTCCTACGAGCAGTACTTC. It encodes CASSGRQGRSYEQYF.

The CDR3 DNA reads as TGTGCCAGCAGTCTCCTGGGGGACAGGGGGTATGGCTACACCTTC. Translation gives CASSLLGDRGYGYTF. The V and J genes are TRBV2 and TRBJ1-2; 11 bases match TRBD1. This CDR3 region has 15 residues. Trimming cost V 5 bases and J 5 bases; bases outside gene matches: 7. CDR1 SNHLY and CDR2 FYNNEI come from the germline V gene.

The chain is built from TRBV7-2 and TRBJ2-1; D call uncertain. This CDR3 contains 13 residues. The germline CDR1 and CDR2 sequences are SGHTA and FQGNSA. The V end lost 5 bases, the J end lost 1 base, and 6 bases lay between the germline ends. In DNA form, the CDR3 reads TGTGCCAGCAGCCCTTTATCCTACAATGAGCAGTTCTTC. It specifies CASSPLSYNEQFF.

The rearrangement uses TRBV9 and TRBJ1-2; D is perhaps TRBD1 (5 bases). The V and J ends lost 0 bases and 4 bases respectively, with 13 bases between them. Per germline, CDR1 SGDLS and CDR2 YYNGEE. This CDR3 comprises 15 residues. CDR3 in amino acids: CASSVAKEGLYGYTF. The CDR3 DNA follows: TGTGCCAGCAGCGTAGCAAAGGAGGGGCTCTATGGCTACACCTTC.

This chain links TRBV4-3 with TRBJ1-4; D is uncertain. The CDR3 has 15 amino acids. Germline CDR1 LGHNA, CDR2 YSLEER. Trimming cost V 1 base and J 3 bases, with 9 bases left between them. In nucleotides, the CDR3 is TGCGCCAGCAGCCAAGCGGCAGCTCCTAATGAAAAACTGTTTTTT. This sequence encodes CASSQAAAPNEKLFF.

V is TRBV29-1 and J is TRBJ2-4, with 7 bases aligning to TRBD1. V lost 6 bases to trimming and J lost 7 bases; unmatched junction nucleotides: 6. This CDR3 comprises 12 residues. Germline V lookup: CDR1 SQVTM, CDR2 ANQGSEA. The DNA of the CDR3 is TGCAGCGTGGTAGGGGGCTGGAACATTCAGTACTTC. It yields the protein CSVVGGWNIQYF.

The chain uses TRBV2 and TRBJ2-2; D is unresolved. This CDR3 has 14 amino acids. Between the trimmed V and J ends, which lost 4 bases and 0 bases, there was a span of 6 bases. The germline V gene encodes CDR1 SNHLY and CDR2 FYNNEI. This CDR3 is CASSVEPNTGELFF. CDR3 sequence (DNA): TGTGCCAGCAGTGTAGAGCCGAACACCGGGGAGCTGTTTTTT.

The chain combines TRBV7-9 with TRBJ1-3, with a tentative D call TRBD1 (5 bases). V shed 5 bases and J shed 0 bases, with 11 bases lying between them. This CDR3 region has 15 residues. CDR1 SEHNR and CDR2 FQNEAQ come from the germline V gene (reference sequence). CDR3 amino acids: CASSPGRSSGNTIYF. The CDR3 DNA follows: TGTGCCAGCAGCCCGGGACGGTCCTCTGGAAACACCATATATTTT.

This clone was recorded many times. The chain employs TRBV6-4 and TRBJ2-1, with 11 nucleotides matching TRBD2. Trimming removed 2 bases from V and 8 bases from J; junction bases left unmatched: 5. The CDR3 consists of 15 residues. Germline CDR1 and CDR2: MRHNA and SNTAGT. The CDR3 DNA reads as TGTGCCAGCAGTGACAAGGCGACTAGCGGGGATGAGCAGTTCTTC. Protein: CASSDKATSGDEQFF.

The gene calls are TRBV3-1 (or the pseudogene TRBV3-2) and TRBJ2-1, with D perhaps TRBD2 (5 bases). The CDR3 has 16 residues. Germline lookup yields CDR1 LGHDT and CDR2 YNNKEL (reference sequence). Deletions cut 0 bases from V and 0 bases from J, with 9 bases between. The CDR3 DNA reads TGTGCCAGCAGCCAAGAGAGGGCGGCCTCCTACAATGAGCAGTTCTTC. Its translation is CASSQERAASYNEQFF.

The chain has TRBV2 and TRBJ1-5; D not certain. Trimming removed 6 bases at V and 4 bases at J, with 13 bases between. Germline lookup yields CDR1 SNHLY and CDR2 FYNNEI. The CDR3 contains 14 residues. The CDR3 bases are TGTGCCAGCAGCGCCGACTCTTCGAATCAGCCCCAGCATTTT. Amino acids: CASSADSSNQPQHF.

The rearrangement uses TRBV29-1 and TRBJ1-1; possible D gene TRBD1, 5 bases. CDR1 is SQVTM, CDR2 ANQGSEA, per germline. V was shortened by 3 bases and J by 1 base, with 12 bases between the two germline ends. The CDR3 sequence is 14 residues long. CDR3 coding DNA: TGCAGCGTTGATCGACAGAGATCGAACACTGAAGCTTTCTTT. It yields the protein CSVDRQRSNTEAFF.

The genes are TRBV11-2 and TRBJ2-4; D gene unclear. The CDR3 covers 14 residues. V was clipped by 1 base and J by 9 bases, with 13 bases between them. The germline V gene encodes CDR1 SGHAT and CDR2 FQNNGV. In nucleotides, the CDR3 is TGTGCCAGCAGCTTAGGAGTAGGGTTGGTCATTCAGTACTTC. Encoded protein: CASSLGVGLVIQYF.

The V and J genes are TRBV4-3 and TRBJ1-6; D gene ambiguous. The CDR3 has 14 amino acids. Germline V lookup: CDR1 LGHNA, CDR2 YSLEER. The V end lost 4 bases, the J end lost 4 bases, and 8 bases lay between the germline ends. DNA of the CDR3: TGCGCCAGCAGCCTACAGAGTTATAATTCACCCCTCCACTTT. The encoded protein is CASSLQSYNSPLHF.

The J gene is TRBJ1-5, the V gene TRBV3-1 (or the pseudogene TRBV3-2); weak D call: TRBD1 (5 bases). V was pared by 3 bases and J by 1 base, with 7 bases between. The CDR3 has 14 amino acids. CDR1 is LGHDT, CDR2 YNNKEL, per germline (reference sequence). CDR3 residues: CASSHAGSNQPQHF. The CDR3 nucleotides are TGTGCCAGCAGCCACGCAGGGAGCAATCAGCCCCAGCATTTT.

The rearrangement uses TRBV7-3 and TRBJ2-5, with D possibly TRBD2 on 6 matching bases. Per germline, CDR1 SGHTA and CDR2 FQGTGA. The CDR3 extends over 16 amino acids. V gave up 1 base and J gave up 5 bases, with 17 bases separating them. CDR3 nucleotides: TGTGCCAGCAGCTTAATCGGCGGGGTTTCTCAGGAGACCCAGTACTTC. Translation: CASSLIGGVSQETQYF.

The chain couples TRBV12-2 to TRBJ2-3; the table's D call TRBD2 went unverified against the DNA. TRBV12-2 is an annotated pseudogene. The CDR3 sequence is 17 residues long. The DNA for the CDR3 is TGTGCAAGTCGCTTAGGGACTAGCGGGACGCGCACAGATACGCAGTATTTT. The encoded protein is CASRLGTSGTRTDTQYF.

This chain links TRBV28 with TRBJ1-3, with D possibly matching TRBD1 (5 bases). V was pared by 4 bases and J by 4 bases, with 17 bases between. This CDR3 comprises 16 residues. Per germline, CDR1 MDHEN and CDR2 SYDVKM. The CDR3 protein is CASSSVGTPRGNTIYF. In nucleotides, the CDR3 is TGTGCCAGCAGTTCCGTCGGGACCCCGAGAGGAAACACCATATATTTT. The complete variable domain, with remaining parts taken from reference TRBV28 and TRBJ1-3, reads DVKVTQSSRYLVKRTGEKVFLECVQDMDHENMFWYRQDPGLGLRLIYFSYDVKMKEKGDIPEGYSVSREKKERFSLILESASTNQTSMYLCASSSVGTPRGNTIYFGEGSWLTVV.

The chain carries TRBV5-8 and TRBJ1-1, with TRBD1 as a possible D gene (5 bases). Germline CDR1 reads SGHTS; CDR2 reads YDEGEE. With 1 base removed from V and 3 bases from J, the gap between germline ends came to 16 bases. This CDR3 contains 16 residues. The DNA for the CDR3 is TGTGCCAGCAGCTTGTATTTTGGCCAGGGATACACTGAAGCTTTCTTT. This encodes CASSLYFGQGYTEAFF. Combining the CDR3 with reference TRBV5-8 and TRBJ1-1 gives the whole variable domain EAGVTQSPTHLIKTRGQQATLRCSPISGHTSVYWYQQALGLGLQFLLWYDEGEERNRGNFPPRFSGRQFPNYSSELNVNALELEDSALYLCASSLYFGQGYTEAFFGQGTRLTVV.

The V and J genes are TRBV4-1 and TRBJ1-1; 7 nucleotides match TRBD1. Germline CDR1 and CDR2: MGHRA and YSYEKL. V shed 3 bases and J 6 bases; nucleotides not matched to a gene: 4. This CDR3 comprises 13 residues. CDR3 in amino acids: CASSQRTGSEAFF. The CDR3 DNA reads as TGCGCCAGCAGCCAGAGGACAGGATCTGAAGCTTTCTTT.